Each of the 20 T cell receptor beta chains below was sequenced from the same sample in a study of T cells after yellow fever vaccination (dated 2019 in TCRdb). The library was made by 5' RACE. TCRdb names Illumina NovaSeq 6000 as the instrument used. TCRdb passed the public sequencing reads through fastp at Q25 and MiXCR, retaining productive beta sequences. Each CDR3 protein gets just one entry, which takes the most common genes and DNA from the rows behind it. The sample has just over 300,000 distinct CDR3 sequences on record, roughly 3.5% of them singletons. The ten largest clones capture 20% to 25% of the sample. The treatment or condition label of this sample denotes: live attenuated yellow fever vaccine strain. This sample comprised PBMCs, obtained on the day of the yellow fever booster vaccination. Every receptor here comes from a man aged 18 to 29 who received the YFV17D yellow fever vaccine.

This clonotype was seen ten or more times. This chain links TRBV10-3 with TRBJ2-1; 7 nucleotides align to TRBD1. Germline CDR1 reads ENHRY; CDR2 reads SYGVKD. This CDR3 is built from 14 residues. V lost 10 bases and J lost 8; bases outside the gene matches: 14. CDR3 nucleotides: TGTGCCACCCGAGGGGGCCCAGAGGGCGATGAGCAGTTCTTC. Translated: CATRGGPEGDEQFF.

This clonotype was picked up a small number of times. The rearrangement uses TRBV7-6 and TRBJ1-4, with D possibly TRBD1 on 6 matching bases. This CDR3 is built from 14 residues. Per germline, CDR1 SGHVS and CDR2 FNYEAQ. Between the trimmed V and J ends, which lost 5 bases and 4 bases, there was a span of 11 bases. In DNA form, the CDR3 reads TGTGCCAGCAGCCTAGGGGGGATTAATGAAAAACTGTTTTTT. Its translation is CASSLGGINEKLFF. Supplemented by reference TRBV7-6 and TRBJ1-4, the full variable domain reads GAGVSQSPRYKVTKRGQDVALRCDPISGHVSLYWYRQALGQGPEFLTYFNYEAQQDKSGLPNDRFSAERPEGSISTLTIQRTEQRDSAMYRCASSLGGINEKLFFGSGTQLSVL.

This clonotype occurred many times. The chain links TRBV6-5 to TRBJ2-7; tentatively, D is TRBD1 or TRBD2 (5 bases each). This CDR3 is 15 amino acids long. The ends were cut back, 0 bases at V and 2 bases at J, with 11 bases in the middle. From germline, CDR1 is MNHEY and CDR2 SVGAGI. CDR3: CASSYSVGDAYEQYF. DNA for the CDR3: TGTGCCAGCAGTTACTCGGTCGGGGACGCCTACGAGCAGTACTTC.

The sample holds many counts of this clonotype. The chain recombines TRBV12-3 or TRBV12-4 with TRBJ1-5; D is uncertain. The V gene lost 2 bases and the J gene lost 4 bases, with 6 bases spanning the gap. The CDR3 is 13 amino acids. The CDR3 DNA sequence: TGTGCCAGCAGTTTATCCAGGAATCAGCCCCAGCATTTT. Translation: CASSLSRNQPQHF.

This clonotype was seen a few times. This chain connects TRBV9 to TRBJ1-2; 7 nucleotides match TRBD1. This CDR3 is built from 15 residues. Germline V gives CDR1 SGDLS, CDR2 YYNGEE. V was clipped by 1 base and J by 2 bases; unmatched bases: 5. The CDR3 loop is CASSVTGTENYGYTF. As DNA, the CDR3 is TGTGCCAGCAGCGTAACGGGGACAGAGAACTATGGCTACACCTTC.

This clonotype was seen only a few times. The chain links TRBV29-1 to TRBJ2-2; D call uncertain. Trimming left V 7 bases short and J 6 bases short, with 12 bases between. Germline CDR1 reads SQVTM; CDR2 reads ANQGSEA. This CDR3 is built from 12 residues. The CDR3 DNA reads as TGCAGCGGTCAGAACCAGGCCGGGGAGCTGTTTTTT. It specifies CSGQNQAGELFF.

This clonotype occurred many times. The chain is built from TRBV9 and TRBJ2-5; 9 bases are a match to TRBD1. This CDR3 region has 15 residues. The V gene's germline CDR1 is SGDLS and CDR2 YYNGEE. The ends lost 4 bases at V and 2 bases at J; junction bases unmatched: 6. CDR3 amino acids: CASSFGTGRQETQYF. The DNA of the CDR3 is TGTGCCAGCAGCTTCGGGACAGGGCGGCAAGAGACCCAGTACTTC.

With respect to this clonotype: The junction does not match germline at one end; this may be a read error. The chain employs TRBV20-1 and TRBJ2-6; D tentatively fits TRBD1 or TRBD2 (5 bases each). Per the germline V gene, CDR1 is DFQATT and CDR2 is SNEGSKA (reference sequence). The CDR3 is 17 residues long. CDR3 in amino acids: CSARARGLAFGAIVLTF. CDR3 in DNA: TGCAGTGCTAGAGCCCGGGGTCTAGCATTTGGGGCCATCGTCCTGACTTTC.

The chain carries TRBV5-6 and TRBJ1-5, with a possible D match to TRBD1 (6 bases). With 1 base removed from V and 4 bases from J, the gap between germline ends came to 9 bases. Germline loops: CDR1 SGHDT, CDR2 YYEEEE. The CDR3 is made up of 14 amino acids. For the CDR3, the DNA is TGTGCCAGCAGCTTGTTGGGGGCTAATCAGCCCCAGCATTTT. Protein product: CASSLLGANQPQHF.

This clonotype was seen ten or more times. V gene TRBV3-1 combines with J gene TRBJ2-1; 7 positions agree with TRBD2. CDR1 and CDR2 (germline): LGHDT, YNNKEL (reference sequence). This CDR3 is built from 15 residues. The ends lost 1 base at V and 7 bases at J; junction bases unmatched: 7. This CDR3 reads CASSQGPLAKNEQFF. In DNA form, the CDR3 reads TGTGCCAGCAGCCAAGGCCCACTAGCGAAGAATGAGCAGTTCTTC.

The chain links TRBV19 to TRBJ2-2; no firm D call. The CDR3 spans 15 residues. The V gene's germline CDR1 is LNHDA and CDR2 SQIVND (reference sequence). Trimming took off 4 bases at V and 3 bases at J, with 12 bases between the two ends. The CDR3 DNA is TGTGCCAGTAGTACAGTCAGGCTGGACACCGGGGAGCTGTTTTTT. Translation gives CASSTVRLDTGELFF. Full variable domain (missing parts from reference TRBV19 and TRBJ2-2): DGGITQSPKYLFRKEGQNVTLSCEQNLNHDAMYWYRQDPGQGLRLIYYSQIVNDFQKGDIAEGYSVSREKKESFPLTVTSAQKNPTAFYLCASSTVRLDTGELFFGEGSRLTVL.

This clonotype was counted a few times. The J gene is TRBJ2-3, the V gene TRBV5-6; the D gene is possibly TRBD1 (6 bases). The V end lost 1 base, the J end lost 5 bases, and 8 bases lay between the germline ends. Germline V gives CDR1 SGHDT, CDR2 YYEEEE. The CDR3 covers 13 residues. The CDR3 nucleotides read TGTGCCAGCAGCTTGAAGGGGGTAGATACGCAGTATTTT. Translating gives CASSLKGVDTQYF. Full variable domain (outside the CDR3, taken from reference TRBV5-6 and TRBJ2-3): DAGVTQSPTHLIKTRGQQVTLRCSPKSGHDTVSWYQQALGQGPQFIFQYYEEEERQRGNFPDRFSGHQFPNYSSELNVNALLLGDSALYLCASSLKGVDTQYFGPGTRLTVL.

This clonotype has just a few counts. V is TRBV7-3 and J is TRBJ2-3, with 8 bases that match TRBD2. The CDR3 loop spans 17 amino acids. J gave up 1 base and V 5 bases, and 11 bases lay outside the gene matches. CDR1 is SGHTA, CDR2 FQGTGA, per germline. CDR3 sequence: CASSLVVAGPGTDTQYF. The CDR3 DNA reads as TGTGCCAGCAGCCTAGTGGTAGCGGGGCCGGGCACAGATACGCAGTATTTT. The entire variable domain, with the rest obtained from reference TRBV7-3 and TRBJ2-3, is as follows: GAGVSQTPSNKVTEKGKYVELRCDPISGHTALYWYRQSLGQGPEFLIYFQGTGAADDSGLPNDRFFAVRPEGSVSTLKIQRTERGDSAVYLCASSLVVAGPGTDTQYFGPGTRLTVL.

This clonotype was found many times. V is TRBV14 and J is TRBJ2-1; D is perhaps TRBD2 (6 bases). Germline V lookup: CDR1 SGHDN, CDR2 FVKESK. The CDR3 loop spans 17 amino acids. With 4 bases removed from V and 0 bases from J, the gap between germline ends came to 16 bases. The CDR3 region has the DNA TGTGCCAGCAGCCCACGGGGGACGGAAAGCTCCTACAATGAGCAGTTCTTC. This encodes CASSPRGTESSYNEQFF.

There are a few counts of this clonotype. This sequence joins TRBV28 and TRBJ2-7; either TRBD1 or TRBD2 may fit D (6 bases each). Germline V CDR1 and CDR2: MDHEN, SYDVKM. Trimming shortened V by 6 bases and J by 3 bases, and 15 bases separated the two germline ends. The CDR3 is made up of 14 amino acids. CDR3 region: CASSTFGGGYEQYV. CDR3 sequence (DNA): TGTGCCAGCAGCACCTTCGGGGGCGGCTACGAGCAGTACGTC.

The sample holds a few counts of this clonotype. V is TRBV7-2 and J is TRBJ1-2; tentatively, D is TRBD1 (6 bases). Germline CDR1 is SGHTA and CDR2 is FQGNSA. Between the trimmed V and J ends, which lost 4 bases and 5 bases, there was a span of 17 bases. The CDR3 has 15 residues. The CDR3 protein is CASSSGHAIKYGYTF. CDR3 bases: TGTGCCAGCAGCTCGGGACACGCCATCAAATATGGCTACACCTTC.

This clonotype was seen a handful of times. The CDR3: CSARDVWLGNGYTF. The CDR3 coding sequence is TGCAGTGCTAGAGATGTCTGGCTGGGGAATGGCTACACCTTC. This chain joins TRBV20-1 and TRBJ1-2; D not certain. The CDR3 runs 14 residues. Germline V gene lookup returns CDR1 DFQATT and CDR2 SNEGSKA (reference sequence). V lost 0 bases and J lost 6, with 14 bases in between.

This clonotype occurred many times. The CDR3 DNA reads TGCGCCAGCAGCTTGTCCGGGGGCGTGGAGACCCAGTACTTC. It specifies CASSLSGGVETQYF. V gene TRBV5-1 combines with J gene TRBJ2-5; D may match TRBD1 or TRBD2 (6 bases each). The CDR3 runs 14 residues. Trimming shortened V by 1 base and J by 5 bases, and 12 bases separated the two germline ends. Germline V CDR1 and CDR2: SGHRS, YFSETQ. Using reference TRBV5-1 and TRBJ2-5 for the parts outside the CDR3, the full variable domain is KAGVTQTPRYLIKTRGQQVTLSCSPISGHRSVSWYQQTPGQGLQFLFEYFSETQRNKGNFPGRFSGRQFSNSRSEMNVSTLELGDSALYLCASSLSGGVETQYFGPGTRLLVL.

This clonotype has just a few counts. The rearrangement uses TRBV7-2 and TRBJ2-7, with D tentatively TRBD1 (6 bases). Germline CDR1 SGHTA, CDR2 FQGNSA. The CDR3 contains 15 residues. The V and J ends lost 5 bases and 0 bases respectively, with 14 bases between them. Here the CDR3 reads CASSPQTGHSYEQYF. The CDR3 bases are TGTGCCAGCAGCCCCCAGACAGGTCACTCCTACGAGCAGTACTTC.

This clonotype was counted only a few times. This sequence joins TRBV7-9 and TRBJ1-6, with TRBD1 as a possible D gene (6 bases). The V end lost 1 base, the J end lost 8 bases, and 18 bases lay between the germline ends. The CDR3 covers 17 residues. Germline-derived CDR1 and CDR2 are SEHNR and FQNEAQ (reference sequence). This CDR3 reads CASSLDWRNAGDSPLHF. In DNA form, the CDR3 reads TGTGCCAGCAGCTTAGATTGGAGGAACGCAGGGGATTCACCCCTCCACTTT.